This TCR beta chain derives from a study of blood T cell repertoires in COVID-19. The wider study: The origin of the acute and convalescent COVID-19 samples was the United States, Italy and Spain. In each case, the material was cDNA or gDNA derived from T cells, B-cell-depleted T cells, or PBMCs.

Clones were sequenced by immunoSEQ multiplex PCR, and TCRdb holds only the in-frame ones, with some missing. The top ten clones hold roughly 8.8% of a sample with about 250,000 clones, 83% of them seen once. The CDR3 totals 15 residues. The V and J ends lost 1 base and 4 bases respectively, with 14 bases between them. Germline V gene sequence: CDR1 MNHEY, CDR2 SMNVEV (reference sequence). The rearrangement uses TRBV27 and TRBJ2-7; possible D gene TRBD2, 5 bases. The sample was peripheral blood. The TCR originated in a man in his forties or fifties with active or convalescent COVID-19. In DNA form, the CDR3 reads TGTGCCAGCAGTTTATTTCCGGACTCGACGTACGAGCAGTACTTC. It translates to CASSLFPDSTYEQYF.